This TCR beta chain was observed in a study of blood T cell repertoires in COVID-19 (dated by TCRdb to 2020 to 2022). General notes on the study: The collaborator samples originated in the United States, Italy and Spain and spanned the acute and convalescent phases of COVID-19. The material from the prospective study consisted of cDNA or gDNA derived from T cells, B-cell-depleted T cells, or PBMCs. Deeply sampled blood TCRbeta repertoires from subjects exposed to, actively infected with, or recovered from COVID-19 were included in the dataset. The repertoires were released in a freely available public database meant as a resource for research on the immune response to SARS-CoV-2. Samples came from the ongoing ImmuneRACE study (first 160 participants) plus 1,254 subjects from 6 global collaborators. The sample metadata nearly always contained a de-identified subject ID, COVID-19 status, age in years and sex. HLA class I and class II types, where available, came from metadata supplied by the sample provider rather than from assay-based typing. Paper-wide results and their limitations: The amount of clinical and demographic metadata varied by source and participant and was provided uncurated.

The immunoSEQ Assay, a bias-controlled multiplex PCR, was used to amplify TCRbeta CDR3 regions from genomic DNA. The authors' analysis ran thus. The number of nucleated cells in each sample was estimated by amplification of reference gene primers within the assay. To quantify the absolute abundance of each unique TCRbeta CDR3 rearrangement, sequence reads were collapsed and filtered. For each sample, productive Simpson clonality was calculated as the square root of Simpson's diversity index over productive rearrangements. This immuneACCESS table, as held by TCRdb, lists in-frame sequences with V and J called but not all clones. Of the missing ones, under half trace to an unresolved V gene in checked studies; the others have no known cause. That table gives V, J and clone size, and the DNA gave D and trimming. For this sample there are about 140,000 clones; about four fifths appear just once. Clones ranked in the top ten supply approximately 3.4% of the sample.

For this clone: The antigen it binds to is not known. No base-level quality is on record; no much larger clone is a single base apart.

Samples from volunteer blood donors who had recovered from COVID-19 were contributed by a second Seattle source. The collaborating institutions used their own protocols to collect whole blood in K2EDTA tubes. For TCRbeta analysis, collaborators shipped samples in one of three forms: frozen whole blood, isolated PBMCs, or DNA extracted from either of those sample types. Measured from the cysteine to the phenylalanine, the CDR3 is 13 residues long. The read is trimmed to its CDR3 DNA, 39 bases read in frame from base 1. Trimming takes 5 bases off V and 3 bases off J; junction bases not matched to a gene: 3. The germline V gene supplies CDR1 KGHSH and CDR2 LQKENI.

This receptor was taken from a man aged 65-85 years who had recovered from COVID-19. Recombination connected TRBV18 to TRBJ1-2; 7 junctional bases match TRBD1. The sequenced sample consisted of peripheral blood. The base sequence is TGTGCCAGCTCAGCAGGGACAGACTATGGCTACACCTTC. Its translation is CASSAGTDYGYTF.